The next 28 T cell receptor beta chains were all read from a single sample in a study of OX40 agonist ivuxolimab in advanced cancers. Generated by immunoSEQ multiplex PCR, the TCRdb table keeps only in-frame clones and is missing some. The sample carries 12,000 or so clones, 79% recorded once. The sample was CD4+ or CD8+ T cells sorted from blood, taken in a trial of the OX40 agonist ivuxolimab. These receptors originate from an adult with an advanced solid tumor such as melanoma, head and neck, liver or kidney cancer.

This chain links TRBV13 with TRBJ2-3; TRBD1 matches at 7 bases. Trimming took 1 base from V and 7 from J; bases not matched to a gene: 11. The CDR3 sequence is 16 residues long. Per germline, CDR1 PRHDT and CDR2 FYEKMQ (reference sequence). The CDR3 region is CASSLEGGQPFYTQYF. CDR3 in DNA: TGTGCCAGCAGCTTAGAAGGGGGACAGCCTTTTTATACGCAGTATTTT.

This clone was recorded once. The CDR3 loop is CASSLGTGQGPYEQYF. CDR3 bases: TGTGCCAGCAGCCTCGGAACGGGACAGGGACCTTACGAGCAGTACTTC. The rearrangement joins TRBV11-2 to TRBJ2-7; 9 nucleotides align to TRBD1. This CDR3 comprises 16 residues. V was clipped by 5 bases and J by 4 bases; unmatched bases: 12. Germline-derived CDR1 and CDR2 are SGHAT and FQNNGV.

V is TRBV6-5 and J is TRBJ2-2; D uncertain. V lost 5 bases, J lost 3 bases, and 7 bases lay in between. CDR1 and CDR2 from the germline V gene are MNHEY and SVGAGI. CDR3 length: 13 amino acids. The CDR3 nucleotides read TGTGCCAGCAGTCCAACAGACACCGGGGAGCTGTTTTTT. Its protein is CASSPTDTGELFF.

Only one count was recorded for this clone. Written as DNA, the CDR3 is TGTGCCAGCAGCTTAGTCCCGTACAATGAGCAGTTCTTC. Its translation is CASSLVPYNEQFF. J is TRBJ2-1 and V is TRBV7-6; D unclear. In germline, CDR1 is SGHVS, CDR2 FNYEAQ. The CDR3 spans 13 residues. V was cut by 1 base and J by 4 bases, with 5 bases left in between. Based on the CDR3 plus reference TRBV7-6 and TRBJ2-1, the full variable domain is GAGVSQSPRYKVTKRGQDVALRCDPISGHVSLYWYRQALGQGPEFLTYFNYEAQQDKSGLPNDRFSAERPEGSISTLTIQRTEQRDSAMYRCASSLVPYNEQFFGPGTRLTVL.

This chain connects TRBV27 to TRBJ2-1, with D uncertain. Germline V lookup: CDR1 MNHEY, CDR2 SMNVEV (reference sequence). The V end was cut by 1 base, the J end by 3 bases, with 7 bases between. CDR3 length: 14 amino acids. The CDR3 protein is CASSLFTSYNEQFF. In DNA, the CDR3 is TGTGCCAGCAGTTTATTTACCAGCTACAATGAGCAGTTCTTC.

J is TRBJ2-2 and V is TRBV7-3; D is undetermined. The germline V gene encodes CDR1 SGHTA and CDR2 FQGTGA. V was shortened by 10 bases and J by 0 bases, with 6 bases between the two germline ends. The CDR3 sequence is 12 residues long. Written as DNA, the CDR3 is TGTGCCACCAAAACGAACACCGGGGAGCTGTTTTTT. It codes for CATKTNTGELFF.

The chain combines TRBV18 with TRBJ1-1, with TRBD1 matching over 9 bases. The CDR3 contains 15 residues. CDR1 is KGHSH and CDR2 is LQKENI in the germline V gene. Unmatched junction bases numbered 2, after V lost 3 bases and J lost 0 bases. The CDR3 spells CASSPDRGMNTEAFF. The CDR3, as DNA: TGTGCCAGCTCACCGGACAGGGGAATGAACACTGAAGCTTTCTTT.

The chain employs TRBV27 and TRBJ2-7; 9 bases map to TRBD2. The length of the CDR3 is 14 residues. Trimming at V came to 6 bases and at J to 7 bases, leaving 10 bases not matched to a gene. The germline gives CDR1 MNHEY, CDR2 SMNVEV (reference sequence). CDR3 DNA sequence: TGTGCCAGCAGCCCCGGGGCGGGGGGGCAAGAGCAGTACTTC. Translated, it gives CASSPGAGGQEQYF.

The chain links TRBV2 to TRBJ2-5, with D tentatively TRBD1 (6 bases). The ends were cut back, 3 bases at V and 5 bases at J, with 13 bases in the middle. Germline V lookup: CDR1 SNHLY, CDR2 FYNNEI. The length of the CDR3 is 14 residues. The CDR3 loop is CASSEFRGSETQYF. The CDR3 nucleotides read TGTGCCAGCAGTGAGTTCAGGGGTTCTGAGACCCAGTACTTC. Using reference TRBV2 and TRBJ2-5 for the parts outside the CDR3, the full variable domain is EPEVTQTPSHQVTQMGQEVILRCVPISNHLYFYWYRQILGQKVEFLVSFYNNEISEKSEIFDDQFSVERPDGSNFTLKIRSTKLEDSAMYFCASSEFRGSETQYFGPGTRLLVL.

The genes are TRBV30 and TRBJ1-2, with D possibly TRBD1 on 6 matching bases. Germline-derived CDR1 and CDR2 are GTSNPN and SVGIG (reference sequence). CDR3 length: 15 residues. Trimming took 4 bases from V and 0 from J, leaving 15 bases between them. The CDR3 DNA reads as TGTGCCTGGATTTTAGGGGGGGTATCTAACTATGGCTACACCTTC. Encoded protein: CAWILGGVSNYGYTF.

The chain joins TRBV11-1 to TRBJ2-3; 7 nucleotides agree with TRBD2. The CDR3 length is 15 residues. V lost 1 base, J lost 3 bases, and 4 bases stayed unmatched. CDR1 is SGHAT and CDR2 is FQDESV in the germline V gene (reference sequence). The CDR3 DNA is TGTGCCAGCAGCTTAGTGGGAGGGCCAACAGATACGCAGTATTTT. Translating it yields CASSLVGGPTDTQYF.

Here the CDR3 DNA reads TGTGCCAGCAGCTTCGACCAGGGGGGGGAGCAGTACTTC. Its translation: CASSFDQGGEQYF. The genes are TRBV7-2 and TRBJ2-7; D tentatively fits TRBD1 or TRBD2 (7 bases each). This CDR3 region has 13 residues. The ends were cut back, 3 bases at V and 7 bases at J, with 13 bases in the middle. Germline V CDR1 and CDR2: SGHTA, FQGNSA.

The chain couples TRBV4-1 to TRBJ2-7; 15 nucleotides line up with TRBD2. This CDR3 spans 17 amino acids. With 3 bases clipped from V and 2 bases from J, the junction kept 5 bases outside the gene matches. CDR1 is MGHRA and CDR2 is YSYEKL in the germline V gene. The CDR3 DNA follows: TGCGCCAGCAGCCAGGGACTAGCGGGGGGAATCCCCTACGAGCAGTACTTC. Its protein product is CASSQGLAGGIPYEQYF.

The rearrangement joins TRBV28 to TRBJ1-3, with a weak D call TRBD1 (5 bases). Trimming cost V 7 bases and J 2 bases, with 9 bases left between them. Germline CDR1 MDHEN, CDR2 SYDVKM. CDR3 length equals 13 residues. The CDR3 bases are TGTGCCAGCACCCTGGGGCCTGGAAACACCATATATTTT. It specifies CASTLGPGNTIYF.

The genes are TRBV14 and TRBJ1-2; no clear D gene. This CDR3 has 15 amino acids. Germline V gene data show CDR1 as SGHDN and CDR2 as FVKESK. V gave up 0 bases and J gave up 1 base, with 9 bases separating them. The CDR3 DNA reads TGTGCCAGCAGCCAAGATAATGGGGTTAACTATGGCTACACCTTC. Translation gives CASSQDNGVNYGYTF.

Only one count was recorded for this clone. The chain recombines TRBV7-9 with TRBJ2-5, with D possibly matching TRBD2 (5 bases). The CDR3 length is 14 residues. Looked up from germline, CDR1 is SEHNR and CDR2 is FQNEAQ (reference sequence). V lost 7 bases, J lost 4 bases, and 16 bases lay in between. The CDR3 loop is CASIRGWSGETQYF. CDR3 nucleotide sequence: TGTGCCAGCATCAGAGGGTGGTCGGGAGAGACCCAGTACTTC.

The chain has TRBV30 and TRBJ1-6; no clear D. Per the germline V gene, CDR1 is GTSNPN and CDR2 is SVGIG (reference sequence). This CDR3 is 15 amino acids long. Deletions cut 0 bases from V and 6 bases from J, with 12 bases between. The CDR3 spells CAWSVLHGRNSPLHF. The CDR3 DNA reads TGTGCCTGGAGTGTACTTCACGGTCGTAATTCACCCCTCCACTTT.

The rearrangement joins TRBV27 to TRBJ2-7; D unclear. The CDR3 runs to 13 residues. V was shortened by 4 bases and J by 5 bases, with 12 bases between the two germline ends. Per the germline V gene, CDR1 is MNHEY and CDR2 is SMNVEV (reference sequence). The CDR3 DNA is TGTGCCAGCAGTTCCCCGTCCCGCGACGAGCAGTACTTC. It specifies CASSSPSRDEQYF.

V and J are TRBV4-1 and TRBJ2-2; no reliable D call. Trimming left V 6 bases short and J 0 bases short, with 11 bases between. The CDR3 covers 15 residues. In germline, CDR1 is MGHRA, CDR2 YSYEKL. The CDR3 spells CASRELEPNTGELFF. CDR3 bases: TGCGCCAGCAGAGAGCTTGAACCGAACACCGGGGAGCTGTTTTTT.

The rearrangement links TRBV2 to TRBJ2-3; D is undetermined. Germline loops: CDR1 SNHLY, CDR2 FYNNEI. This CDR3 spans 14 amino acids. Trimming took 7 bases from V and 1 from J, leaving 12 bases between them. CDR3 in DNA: TGTGCCAGCACTGATGAAACCCGCACAGATACGCAGTATTTT. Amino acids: CASTDETRTDTQYF.

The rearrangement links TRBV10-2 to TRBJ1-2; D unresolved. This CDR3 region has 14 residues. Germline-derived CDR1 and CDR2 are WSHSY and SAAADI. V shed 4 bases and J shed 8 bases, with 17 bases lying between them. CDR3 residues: CASSGNDGARGYTF. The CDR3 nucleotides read TGCGCCAGCAGTGGGAATGACGGTGCGAGAGGCTACACCTTC.

CDR3 nucleotide sequence: TGTGCCAGTACCGACCGGTTCGGTGGGCAAGAGACCCAGTACTTC. Protein product: CASTDRFGGQETQYF. The chain carries TRBV19 and TRBJ2-5; D remains ambiguous. Trimming cost V 7 bases and J 2 bases, with 17 bases left between them. The germline V gene encodes CDR1 LNHDA and CDR2 SQIVND (reference sequence). This CDR3 has 15 amino acids. The variable domain in full, with the rest retrieved from reference TRBV19 and TRBJ2-5, is DGGITQSPKYLFRKEGQNVTLSCEQNLNHDAMYWYRQDPGQGLRLIYYSQIVNDFQKGDIAEGYSVSREKKESFPLTVTSAQKNPTAFYLCASTDRFGGQETQYFGPGTRLLVL.

The CDR3 coding sequence is TGTGCCAGCAGTTACGCCTATGGCGAAGCTTCCTACGAGCAGTACTTC. This translates into CASSYAYGEASYEQYF. The chain combines TRBV27 with TRBJ2-7, with D hard to call. The CDR3 is 16 residues long. Germline V CDR1 and CDR2: MNHEY, SMNVEV (reference sequence). The V and J ends lost 4 bases and 1 base respectively, with 17 bases between them.

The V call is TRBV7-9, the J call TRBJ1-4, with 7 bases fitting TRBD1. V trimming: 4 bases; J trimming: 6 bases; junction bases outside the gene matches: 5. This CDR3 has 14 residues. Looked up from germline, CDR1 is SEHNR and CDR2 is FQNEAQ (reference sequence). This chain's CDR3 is CASSSPGQHEKLFF. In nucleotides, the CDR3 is TGTGCCAGCAGCTCACCGGGACAGCATGAAAAACTGTTTTTT.

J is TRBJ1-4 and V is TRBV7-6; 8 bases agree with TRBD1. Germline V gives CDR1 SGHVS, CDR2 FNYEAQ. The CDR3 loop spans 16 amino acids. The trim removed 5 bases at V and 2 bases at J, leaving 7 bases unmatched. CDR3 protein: CASSPWTGITNEKLFF. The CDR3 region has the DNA TGTGCCAGCAGCCCTTGGACAGGGATCACTAATGAAAAACTGTTTTTT.

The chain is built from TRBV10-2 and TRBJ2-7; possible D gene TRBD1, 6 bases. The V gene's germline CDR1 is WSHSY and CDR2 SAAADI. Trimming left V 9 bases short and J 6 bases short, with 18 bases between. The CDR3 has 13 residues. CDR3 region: CASREKLQGEQYF. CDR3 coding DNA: TGCGCCAGTAGAGAGAAGTTACAGGGCGAGCAGTACTTC.

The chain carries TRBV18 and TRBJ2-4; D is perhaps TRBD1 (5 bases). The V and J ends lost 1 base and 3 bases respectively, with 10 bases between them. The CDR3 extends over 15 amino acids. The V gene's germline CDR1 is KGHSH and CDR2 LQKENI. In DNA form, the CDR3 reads TGTGCCAGCTCACCACTGGCCAGGGACAAAAACATTCAGTACTTC. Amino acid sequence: CASSPLARDKNIQYF.

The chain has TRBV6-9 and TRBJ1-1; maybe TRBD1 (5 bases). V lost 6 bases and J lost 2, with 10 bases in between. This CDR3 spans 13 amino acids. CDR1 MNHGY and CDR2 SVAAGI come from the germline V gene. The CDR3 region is CASSDGQNTEAFF. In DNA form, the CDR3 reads TGTGCCAGCAGCGATGGACAAAACACTGAAGCTTTCTTT.